What follows describes a single T cell receptor (beta chain). These data originate in a study of blood T cell repertoires in COVID-19. Study-level information: The United States, Italy and Spain provided the acute and convalescent COVID-19 samples. The analysed material was cDNA or gDNA that came from T cells, B-cell-depleted T cells, or PBMCs.

Original processing methods: Quantification of nucleated cells was approximated via reference gene primer amplification. Libraries were prepared by immunoSEQ multiplex PCR; TCRdb keeps only in-frame clonotypes and omits some of them. V and J calls and clone size come straight from that table; D and trimming were deduced from the DNA. The table includes a few hundred thousand clones, 75% to 90% detected once. V shed 1 base and J shed 7 bases, with 14 bases lying between them. This CDR3 region has 15 residues. From germline, CDR1 is SGHNT and CDR2 YENEEA. The source of this sequence is a young woman with acute or convalescent COVID-19. The source material was peripheral blood. V and J are TRBV11-3 and TRBJ2-1; TRBD2 might be the D (6 bases). The CDR3 spells CASSLVSGAGNEQFF. The CDR3 DNA reads TGTGCCAGCAGCTTAGTTTCGGGTGCGGGGAATGAGCAGTTCTTC.